These T cell receptor beta chains were read from a single sample in a study of technical replicates of blood from a handful of donors. Here immunoSEQ multiplex PCR was the method, and the copy in TCRdb shows in-frame clones only, minus some. The table includes tens of thousands of clones, 85% to 95% detected once. The material sequenced was T cells isolated from PBMCs. The receptors originated from a human donor in good health. Each CDR3 is given with its conserved first and last residue. Each record gives: D gene, clone size, V gene, J gene, CDR3 DNA, CDR3 protein. A D gene is named only where the DNA matches it firmly. Clone size is not always given. Where it is, it says once, few, many or a class for expanded clones.

d_gene: .
abundance: .
v_gene: TRBV6-5
j_gene: TRBJ2-7
CDR3nt: TGTGCCAGCAGTTACCGAGAGAACGCCTACGAGCAGTACTTC
CDR3aa: CASSYRENAYEQYF

d_gene: .
abundance: .
v_gene: TRBV6-6
j_gene: TRBJ1-2
CDR3nt: TGTGCCAGCAGTTATTCGTCCTCGGGACACTTCTATGGCTACACCTTC
CDR3aa: CASSYSSSGHFYGYTF

d_gene: .
abundance: .
v_gene: TRBV7-9
j_gene: TRBJ2-1
CDR3nt: TGTGCCAGCACAAGGCCCACACAGGAGCAGTTCTTC
CDR3aa: CASTRPTQEQFF

d_gene: .
abundance: .
v_gene: TRBV6-6
j_gene: TRBJ1-1
CDR3nt: TGTGCCAGCATCGGGATGACCTCGAACACTGAAGCTTTCTTT
CDR3aa: CASIGMTSNTEAFF

d_gene: .
abundance: .
v_gene: TRBV2
j_gene: TRBJ2-2
CDR3nt: TGTGCCAGCAAGTGGGCCCCGAACACCGGGGAGCTGTTTTTT
CDR3aa: CASKWAPNTGELFF

d_gene: .
abundance: .
v_gene: TRBV27
j_gene: TRBJ2-1
CDR3nt: TGTGCCAGCAGTTTAGGGCTAGCCGTCCTCAATGAGCAGTTCTTC
CDR3aa: CASSLGLAVLNEQFF

d_gene: TRBD2
abundance: .
v_gene: TRBV28
j_gene: TRBJ2-7
CDR3nt: TGTGCCAGCAGTCCCCAAAAACTAGCGGCTTACTTC
CDR3aa: CASSPQKLAAYF

d_gene: TRBD1
abundance: few
v_gene: TRBV30
j_gene: TRBJ1-4
CDR3nt: TGTGCCTGGAGTCTAGGACAGGGGACAACTAATGAAAAACTGTTTTTT
CDR3aa: CAWSLGQGTTNEKLFF

d_gene: .
abundance: .
v_gene: TRBV6-1
j_gene: TRBJ1-2
CDR3nt: TGTGCCAGCAGTGAGACAGACTCTCTCTATGGCTACACCTTC
CDR3aa: CASSETDSLYGYTF

d_gene: TRBD1
abundance: .
v_gene: TRBV6-5
j_gene: TRBJ1-2
CDR3nt: TGTGCCAGCAGTTACGGCCAGGGGGATGGCTACACCTTC
CDR3aa: CASSYGQGDGYTF

d_gene: .
abundance: .
v_gene: TRBV4-2
j_gene: TRBJ2-1
CDR3nt: TGTGCCAGCAGCCAAGATCGAGGACTACCAACCTACAATGAGCAGTTCTTC
CDR3aa: CASSQDRGLPTYNEQFF

d_gene: TRBD1
abundance: .
v_gene: TRBV7-3
j_gene: TRBJ2-1
CDR3nt: TGTGCCAGCAGCTTAGGGACAGCCGCCTACAATGAGCAGTTCTTC
CDR3aa: CASSLGTAAYNEQFF

d_gene: .
abundance: .
v_gene: TRBV12-5
j_gene: TRBJ1-2
CDR3nt: TGTGCTAGTGGCGGTGGGGGGTACTACTATGGCTACACCTTC
CDR3aa: CASGGGGYYYGYTF

d_gene: TRBD1
abundance: .
v_gene: TRBV10-3
j_gene: TRBJ2-1
CDR3nt: TGTGCCATCAGTGAACAAATGACAGGGGGCTCCTACAATGAGCAGTTCTTC
CDR3aa: CAISEQMTGGSYNEQFF

d_gene: .
abundance: .
v_gene: TRBV9
j_gene: TRBJ1-4
CDR3nt: TGTGCCAGCAGCCAGACACCGGCTAATGAAAAACTGTTTTTT
CDR3aa: CASSQTPANEKLFF

d_gene: TRBD1
abundance: .
v_gene: TRBV7-8
j_gene: TRBJ2-1
CDR3nt: TGTGCCAGCAGCCATGACAGGGGGAATGAGCAGTTCTTC
CDR3aa: CASSHDRGNEQFF

d_gene: .
abundance: .
v_gene: TRBV9
j_gene: TRBJ2-3
CDR3nt: TGTGCCAGCAGCGTCCGGGGCACAGATACGCAGTATTTT
CDR3aa: CASSVRGTDTQYF

d_gene: .
abundance: .
v_gene: TRBV6-5
j_gene: TRBJ2-1
CDR3nt: TGTGCCACCAGTCGGGGGAGCGAGTACAATGAGCAGTTCTTC
CDR3aa: CATSRGSEYNEQFF

d_gene: .
abundance: once
v_gene: TRBV6-1
j_gene: TRBJ1-2
CDR3nt: TGTGCCAGCAGGGACATTTGGAACTATGGCTACACCTTC
CDR3aa: CASRDIWNYGYTF

d_gene: .
abundance: once
v_gene: TRBV12-5
j_gene: TRBJ1-1
CDR3nt: TGTGCTAGTGGTTTGGGTTTCGGGGATCGTGTCACTGAAGCTTTCTTT
CDR3aa: CASGLGFGDRVTEAFF

d_gene: TRBD1
abundance: .
v_gene: TRBV11-2
j_gene: TRBJ2-5
CDR3nt: TGTGCCAGCAGCCTCCGACAGGGGGAGGAGACCCAGTACTTC
CDR3aa: CASSLRQGEETQYF

d_gene: .
abundance: .
v_gene: TRBV4-1
j_gene: TRBJ1-1
CDR3nt: TGCGCCAGCAGCCAAGCAGTTACAGCAATCATGAACACTGAAGCTTTCTTT
CDR3aa: CASSQAVTAIMNTEAFF

d_gene: .
abundance: once
v_gene: TRBV2
j_gene: TRBJ2-5
CDR3nt: TGTGCCAGCAGCGGGACAATAGAGACCCAGTACTTC
CDR3aa: CASSGTIETQYF

d_gene: .
abundance: .
v_gene: TRBV29-1
j_gene: TRBJ2-7
CDR3nt: TGCAGCGTTGTGGTAGTTGGCTACGAGCAGTACTTC
CDR3aa: CSVVVVGYEQYF

d_gene: TRBD1
abundance: .
v_gene: TRBV9
j_gene: TRBJ1-2
CDR3nt: TGTGCCAGCAGCCCTTCGACAGGGGGCGTCTATGGCTACACCTTC
CDR3aa: CASSPSTGGVYGYTF

d_gene: TRBD1
abundance: .
v_gene: TRBV30
j_gene: TRBJ1-5
CDR3nt: TGTGCCTGGAGTCCTCCCCGGGACAGGGGGCATTTGCGGCCCCAGCATTTT
CDR3aa: CAWSPPRDRGHLRPQHF

d_gene: .
abundance: .
v_gene: TRBV5-5
j_gene: TRBJ1-4
CDR3nt: TGTGCCAGCAGCCGCGGGGGGTCCGGGGCGTCGGGAAAACTGTTTTTT
CDR3aa: CASSRGGSGASGKLFF

d_gene: .
abundance: .
v_gene: TRBV15
j_gene: TRBJ1-3
CDR3nt: TGTGCCACCAGCAGAGATTTAAACAGAAGAAACACCATATATTTT
CDR3aa: CATSRDLNRRNTIYF

d_gene: TRBD1
abundance: .
v_gene: TRBV10-2
j_gene: TRBJ2-1
CDR3nt: TGCGCCAGCAGTTTACAGGGGGTGTTCTACAATGAGCAGTTCTTC
CDR3aa: CASSLQGVFYNEQFF

d_gene: .
abundance: .
v_gene: TRBV6-1
j_gene: TRBJ2-7
CDR3nt: TGTGCCAGCAGTGAAAGGGGAGGAGACGAGCAGTACTTC
CDR3aa: CASSERGGDEQYF

d_gene: TRBD1
abundance: .
v_gene: TRBV28
j_gene: TRBJ1-5
CDR3nt: TGTGCCAGCAGTTTTCAGGGGGACAGCAATCAGCCCCAGCATTTT
CDR3aa: CASSFQGDSNQPQHF

d_gene: TRBD2
abundance: .
v_gene: TRBV30
j_gene: TRBJ2-7
CDR3nt: TGTGCCTGGGGGACGGGGGGTAAGCAGTACTTC
CDR3aa: CAWGTGGKQYF

d_gene: TRBD1
abundance: .
v_gene: TRBV4-1
j_gene: TRBJ1-1
CDR3nt: TGCGCCAGCAGCCAAGTGGGACAGCTGAACACTGAAGCTTTCTTT
CDR3aa: CASSQVGQLNTEAFF

d_gene: TRBD1
abundance: .
v_gene: TRBV9
j_gene: TRBJ2-1
CDR3nt: TGTGCCAGCAGCGTAGGGACAGGGGGGGACAATGAGCAGTTCTTC
CDR3aa: CASSVGTGGDNEQFF

d_gene: .
abundance: once
v_gene: TRBV15
j_gene: TRBJ1-2
CDR3nt: TGTGCCACCAGCAGAGATGGGGGCTGGCAGAATGGCTACACCTTC
CDR3aa: CATSRDGGWQNGYTF

d_gene: TRBD1
abundance: .
v_gene: TRBV7-2
j_gene: TRBJ2-1
CDR3nt: TGTGCCAGCACCGTAAACGCAGGGGGTTCCTACAATGAGCAGTTCTTC
CDR3aa: CASTVNAGGSYNEQFF

d_gene: TRBD1
abundance: .
v_gene: TRBV15
j_gene: TRBJ2-4
CDR3nt: TGTGCCACCAGACAGGGGGTCGCAGCCAAAAACATTCAGTACTTC
CDR3aa: CATRQGVAAKNIQYF

d_gene: .
abundance: .
v_gene: TRBV4-2
j_gene: TRBJ2-3
CDR3nt: TGTGCCAGCAGCCAAGATCACTTATGGGACACCTTCTCCACAGATACGCAGTATTTT
CDR3aa: CASSQDHLWDTFSTDTQYF

d_gene: .
abundance: .
v_gene: TRBV28
j_gene: TRBJ1-6
CDR3nt: TGTGCCAGCAGTTTGGGGAGGGGGGATAATTCACCCCTCCACTTT
CDR3aa: CASSLGRGDNSPLHF

d_gene: TRBD1
abundance: once
v_gene: TRBV28
j_gene: TRBJ2-7
CDR3nt: TGTGCCAGCAGACCAAGGACAGGGGAGGGGTCCTACGAGCAGTACTTC
CDR3aa: CASRPRTGEGSYEQYF

d_gene: .
abundance: .
v_gene: TRBV19
j_gene: TRBJ2-7
CDR3nt: TGTGCCAGTTCTTGGGGGCGGAACTCCTACGAGCAGTACTTC
CDR3aa: CASSWGRNSYEQYF

d_gene: TRBD2
abundance: .
v_gene: TRBV10-1
j_gene: TRBJ2-7
CDR3nt: TGCGCCAGCAGTGAATTAAGGACTAGCGTCTCCTACGAGCAGTACTTC
CDR3aa: CASSELRTSVSYEQYF

d_gene: TRBD2
abundance: .
v_gene: TRBV13
j_gene: TRBJ2-7
CDR3nt: TGTGCCAGCAGCCTAGGACTAGCGGGGCTCTACGAGCAGTACTTC
CDR3aa: CASSLGLAGLYEQYF

d_gene: .
abundance: .
v_gene: TRBV15
j_gene: TRBJ1-6
CDR3nt: TGTGCCACCAGCAACAGGGACACTGCAGAGAAAGCCCTCCACTTT
CDR3aa: CATSNRDTAEKALHF

d_gene: TRBD2
abundance: .
v_gene: TRBV2
j_gene: TRBJ2-3
CDR3nt: TGTGCCAGCAAAACTAGCGGGAGTTTCGATACGCAGTATTTT
CDR3aa: CASKTSGSFDTQYF

d_gene: TRBD1
abundance: once
v_gene: TRBV11-2
j_gene: TRBJ1-2
CDR3nt: TGTGCCAGCACTATGACAGGGGGGCATGGCTACACCTTC
CDR3aa: CASTMTGGHGYTF

d_gene: .
abundance: .
v_gene: TRBV6-6
j_gene: TRBJ1-2
CDR3nt: TGTGCCAGCAGTTCGTCAGGGCTTGATGGCTACACCTTC
CDR3aa: CASSSSGLDGYTF

d_gene: TRBD2
abundance: .
v_gene: TRBV6-4
j_gene: TRBJ2-1
CDR3nt: TGTGCCAGCAGTGTTCTAGCGGGAGGGAATGAGCAGTTCTTC
CDR3aa: CASSVLAGGNEQFF

d_gene: TRBD1
abundance: .
v_gene: TRBV9
j_gene: TRBJ1-4
CDR3nt: TGTGCCAGCAGCGTAGGGGGACAGGGTAATGAAAAACTGTTTTTT
CDR3aa: CASSVGGQGNEKLFF

d_gene: TRBD1
abundance: .
v_gene: TRBV6-5
j_gene: TRBJ1-5
CDR3nt: TGTGCCAGCAGTGGGACAGTGGGCAATCAGCCCCAGCATTTT
CDR3aa: CASSGTVGNQPQHF

d_gene: .
abundance: .
v_gene: TRBV4-1
j_gene: TRBJ2-2
CDR3nt: TGCGCCAGCAGCCAAGAGACCCCCCAATCCCCGGGTACCGGGGAGCTGTTTTTT
CDR3aa: CASSQETPQSPGTGELFF

d_gene: .
abundance: .
v_gene: TRBV5-4
j_gene: TRBJ2-1
CDR3nt: TGTGCCAGCAGTCTTGGAAGAGGTGAGCAGTTCTTC
CDR3aa: CASSLGRGEQFF